This TCR beta chain was identified during a study of glioma-infiltrating T cells. TCR alpha and beta CDR3 regions were amplified from RNA using iRepertoire nested multiplex PCR. One-step reverse transcription and amplification started from approximately 100-400 ng of tissue mRNA or PBMC total RNA. TCRdb reanalysed the multiplex PCR reads using MiXCR and keeps one entry per CDR3 protein. In the table there are 110,000 or so distinct CDR3 sequences, 25% to 30% of which are singletons. This clonotype occurred a few times. Its antigen is undetermined. Study-wide results and limits: Gliomas, especially low-grade, showed above-expected tissue-blood divergence; non-neoplastic patients showed below. Only very few CDR3 sequences appeared in both tissue and blood.

The V and J ends lost 0 bases and 4 bases respectively, with 14 bases between them. The CDR3 has 17 amino acids. The V gene's germline CDR1 is SGHRS and CDR2 YFSETQ. This TCR came from a human donor with low-grade glioma or glioblastoma, undergoing nonglioma brain surgery, or in good health (not recorded which). The specimen was glioma tissue, nonneoplastic brain tissue, or PBMCs (not recorded which). The chain combines TRBV5-1 with TRBJ2-6; weak D call: TRBD2 (5 bases). CDR3 in DNA: TGCGCCAGCAGCTTGGTGACTATAACGCGGGGGGCCAACGTCCTGACTTTC. Translation gives CASSLVTITRGANVLTF.